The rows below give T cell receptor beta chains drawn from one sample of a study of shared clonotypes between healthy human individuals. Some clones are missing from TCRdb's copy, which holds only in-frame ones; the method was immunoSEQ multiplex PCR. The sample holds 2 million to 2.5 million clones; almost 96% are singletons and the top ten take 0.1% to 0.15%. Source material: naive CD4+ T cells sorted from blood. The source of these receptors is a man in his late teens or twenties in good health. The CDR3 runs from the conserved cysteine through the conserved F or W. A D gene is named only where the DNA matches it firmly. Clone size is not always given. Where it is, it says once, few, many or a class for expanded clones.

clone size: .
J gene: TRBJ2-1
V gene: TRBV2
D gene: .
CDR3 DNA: TGTGCCAGCAGTGTCGGGAGTCCCTCCTACAATGAGCAGTTCTTC
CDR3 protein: CASSVGSPSYNEQFF

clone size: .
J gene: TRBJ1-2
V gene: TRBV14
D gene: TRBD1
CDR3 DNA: TGTGCCAGCAGCCAGGGGCAGGGGGCGAACTATGGCTACACCTTC
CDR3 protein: CASSQGQGANYGYTF

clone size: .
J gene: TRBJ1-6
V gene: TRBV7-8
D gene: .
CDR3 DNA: TGTGCCAGCAGCTTAGAGGGGAGTTATTCACCCCTCCACTTT
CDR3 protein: CASSLEGSYSPLHF

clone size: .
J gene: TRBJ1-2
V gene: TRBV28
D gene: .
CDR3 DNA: TGTGCCAGCAGTGTAGGGTATGGCTACACCTTC
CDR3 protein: CASSVGYGYTF

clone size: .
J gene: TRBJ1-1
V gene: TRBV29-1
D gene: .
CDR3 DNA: TGCAGCGTTGGTCGGGGCACTGAAGCTTTCTTT
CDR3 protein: CSVGRGTEAFF

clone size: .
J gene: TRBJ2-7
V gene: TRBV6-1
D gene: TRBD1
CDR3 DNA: TGTGCCAGCAACAGGGACAGTTCCTACGAGCAGTACTTC
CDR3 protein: CASNRDSSYEQYF

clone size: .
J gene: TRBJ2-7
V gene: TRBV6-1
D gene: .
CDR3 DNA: TGTGCCAGTCACCGGGACACAACCTACGAGCAGTACTTC
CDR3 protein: CASHRDTTYEQYF

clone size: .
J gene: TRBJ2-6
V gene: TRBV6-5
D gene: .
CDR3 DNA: TGTGCCAGCAGTTACTCGGATACTGGGGCCAACGTCCTGACTTTC
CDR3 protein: CASSYSDTGANVLTF

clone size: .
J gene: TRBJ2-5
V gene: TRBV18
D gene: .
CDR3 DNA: TGTGCCAGCTCACTTGGTCGTGGAGAGACCCAGTACTTC
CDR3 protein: CASSLGRGETQYF

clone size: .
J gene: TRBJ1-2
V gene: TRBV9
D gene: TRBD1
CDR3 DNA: TGTGCCAGCAGCACCGGGACAGGGGGCTATGGCTACACCTTC
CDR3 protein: CASSTGTGGYGYTF

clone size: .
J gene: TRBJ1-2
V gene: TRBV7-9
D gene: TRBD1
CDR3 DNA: TGTGCCAGCACCCTCACAGGGGGCGAGAGCTATGGCTACACCTTC
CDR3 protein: CASTLTGGESYGYTF

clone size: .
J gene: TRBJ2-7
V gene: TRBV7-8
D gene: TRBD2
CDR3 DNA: TGTGCCAGCAGCTTGCGAGGTAGCGGGAGGGCGGTCTCCTACGAGCAGTACTTC
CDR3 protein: CASSLRGSGRAVSYEQYF

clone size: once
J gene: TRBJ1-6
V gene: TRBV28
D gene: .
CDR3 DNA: TGTGCCAGCAGTCTCACTCCGGGACAAGTTTTTCACTTT
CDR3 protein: CASSLTPGQVFHF

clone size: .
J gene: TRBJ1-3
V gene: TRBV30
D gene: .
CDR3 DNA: TGTGCCTGGAGTGCTGGGAGTGGAAACACCATATATTTT
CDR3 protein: CAWSAGSGNTIYF

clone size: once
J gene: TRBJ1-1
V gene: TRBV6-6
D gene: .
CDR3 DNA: TGTGCCAGCAGTACGAAAGTCTCAAACACTGAAGCTTTCTTT
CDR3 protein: CASSTKVSNTEAFF

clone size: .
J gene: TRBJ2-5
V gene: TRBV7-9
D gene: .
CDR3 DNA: TGTGCCAGCAGCTTTTCGGTTTTACAAGAGACCCAGTACTTC
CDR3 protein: CASSFSVLQETQYF

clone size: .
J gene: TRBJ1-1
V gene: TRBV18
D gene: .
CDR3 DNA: TGTGCCAGCTCACTTTGGGAAAACACTGAAGCTTTCTTT
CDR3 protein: CASSLWENTEAFF

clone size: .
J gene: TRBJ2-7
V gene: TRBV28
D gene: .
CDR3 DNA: TGTGCCACCGGGCCTCAGGGGACCTACGAGCAGTACTTC
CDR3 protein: CATGPQGTYEQYF

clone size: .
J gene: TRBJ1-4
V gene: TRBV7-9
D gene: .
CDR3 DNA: TGTGCCAGCAGCTTAGCGCGGGCAGACCTTAATGAAAAACTGTTTTTT
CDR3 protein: CASSLARADLNEKLFF

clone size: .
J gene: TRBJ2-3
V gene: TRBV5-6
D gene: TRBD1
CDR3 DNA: TGTGCCAGCAGCTCTCCGGGACAGGGGGCAGATACGCAGTATTTT
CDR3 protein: CASSSPGQGADTQYF

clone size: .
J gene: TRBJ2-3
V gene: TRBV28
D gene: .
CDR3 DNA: TGTGCCAGCAGTTCCCCCGTTCCTAGCACAGATACGCAGTATTTT
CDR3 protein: CASSSPVPSTDTQYF

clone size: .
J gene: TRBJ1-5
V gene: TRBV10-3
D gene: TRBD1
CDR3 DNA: TGTGCCATCAGTGAAGGGGGCGCGAGCAATCAGCCCCAGCATTTT
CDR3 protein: CAISEGGASNQPQHF

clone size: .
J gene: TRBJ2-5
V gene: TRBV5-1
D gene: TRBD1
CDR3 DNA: TGCGCCAGCAGCATCAGCAGCTCAGGGGGCACAGAGACCCAGTACTTC
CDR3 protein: CASSISSSGGTETQYF

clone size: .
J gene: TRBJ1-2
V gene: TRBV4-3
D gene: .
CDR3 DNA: TGCGCCAGCAGCCAAGAAGGACCGACGTCCTATGGCTACACCTTC
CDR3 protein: CASSQEGPTSYGYTF

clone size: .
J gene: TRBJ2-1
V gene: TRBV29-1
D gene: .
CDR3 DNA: TGCAGCGCGAAGAGCTCCTACAATGAGCAGTTCTTC
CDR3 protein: CSAKSSYNEQFF

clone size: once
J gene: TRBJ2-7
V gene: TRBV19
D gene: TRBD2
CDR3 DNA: TGTGCCACCCGACTAGCGGGGACGTACGAGCAGTACTTC
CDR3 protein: CATRLAGTYEQYF

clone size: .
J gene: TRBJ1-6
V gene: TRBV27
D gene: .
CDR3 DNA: TGTGCCAGCAGTTCCGGGGTTGGCTCACCCCTCCACTTT
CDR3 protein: CASSSGVGSPLHF

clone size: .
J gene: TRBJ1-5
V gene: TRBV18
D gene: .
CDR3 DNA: TGTGCCAGCTCAGGAGTGGGGGGCAATCAGCCCCAGCATTTT
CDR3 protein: CASSGVGGNQPQHF

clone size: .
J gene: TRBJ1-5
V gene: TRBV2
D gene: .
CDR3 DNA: TGTGCCAGCAGTGAAGGAGGGGGTCAGCCCCAGCATTTT
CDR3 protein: CASSEGGGQPQHF

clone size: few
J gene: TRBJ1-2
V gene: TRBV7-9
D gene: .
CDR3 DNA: TGTGCCAGCAGCCTAAATCCGGCCGGGTCGAGGGGCTACACCTTC
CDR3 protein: CASSLNPAGSRGYTF

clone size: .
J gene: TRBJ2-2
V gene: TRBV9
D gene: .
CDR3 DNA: TGTGCCAGCAGCGTAGACAGTTCCACCGGGGAGCTGTTTTTT
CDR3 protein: CASSVDSSTGELFF

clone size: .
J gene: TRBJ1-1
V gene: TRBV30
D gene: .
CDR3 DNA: TGTGCCTGGAGTGTAAGGCTAATGGGGAACACTGAAGCTTTCTTT
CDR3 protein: CAWSVRLMGNTEAFF

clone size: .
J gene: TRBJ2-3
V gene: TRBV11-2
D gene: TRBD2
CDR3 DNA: TGTGCCAGCAGCTCCCTGGCGGGGGGGATGACAGATACGCAGTATTTT
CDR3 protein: CASSSLAGGMTDTQYF

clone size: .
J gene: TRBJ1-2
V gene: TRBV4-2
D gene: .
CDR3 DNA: TGTGCCAGCAGCCAAGCAGGCGGGGGGGTACTGGGCTACACCTTC
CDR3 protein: CASSQAGGGVLGYTF

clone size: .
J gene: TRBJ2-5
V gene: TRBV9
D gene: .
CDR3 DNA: TGTGCCAGCAGCGCTATCGGCAGGGGAATAGAGACCCAGTACTTC
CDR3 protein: CASSAIGRGIETQYF

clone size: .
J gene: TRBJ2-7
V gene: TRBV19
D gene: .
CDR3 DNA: TGTGCCAGTAGTCGGGGAGGTGGATACGAGCAGTACTTC
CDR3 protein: CASSRGGGYEQYF

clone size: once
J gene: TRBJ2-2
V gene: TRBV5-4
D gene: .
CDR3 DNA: TGTGCCAGCAGCCCCGATGCGGTTTCCGGGGAGCTGTTTTTT
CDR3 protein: CASSPDAVSGELFF

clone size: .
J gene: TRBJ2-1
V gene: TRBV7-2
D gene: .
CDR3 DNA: TGTGCCAGCAGCTTACCCGGAAGCTCCTACAATGAGCAGTTCTTC
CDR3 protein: CASSLPGSSYNEQFF

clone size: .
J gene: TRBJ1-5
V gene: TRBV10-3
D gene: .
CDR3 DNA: TGTGCCATCAGTGAGGGCGACCAGCCCCAGCATTTT
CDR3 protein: CAISEGDQPQHF

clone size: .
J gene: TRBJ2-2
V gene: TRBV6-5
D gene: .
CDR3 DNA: TGTGCCAGCAGTTACTCGCCAGATTTGAGCACCGGGGAGCTGTTTTTT
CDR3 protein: CASSYSPDLSTGELFF

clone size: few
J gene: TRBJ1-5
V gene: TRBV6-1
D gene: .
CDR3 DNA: TGTGCCAGCAGCTTACAGGGCTTGGGTAATCAGCCCCAGCATTTT
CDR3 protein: CASSLQGLGNQPQHF